The next 23 T cell receptor beta chains were all read from a single sample in a study of blood T cell repertoires in COVID-19. Profiling relied on immunoSEQ multiplex PCR, and the TCRdb table lists in-frame clones only, not all of them. This sample has nearly 95,000 clones; around 87% occur once, and the top ten carry approximately 7.4%. The specimen was peripheral blood. These receptors were collected from a human donor with acute or convalescent COVID-19. The donor label of this sample is uncertain.

V usage is TRBV10-3 and J usage is TRBJ2-2; unclear D gene. CDR1 and CDR2 from the germline V gene are ENHRY and SYGVKD. The CDR3 is made up of 13 amino acids. V lost 6 bases and J lost 3, with 8 bases in between. CDR3 residues: CAIRWRDTGELFF. CDR3 nucleotide sequence: TGTGCCATCAGGTGGAGAGACACCGGGGAGCTGTTTTTT.

This chain joins TRBV11-3 and TRBJ2-3, with TRBD2 as a possible D gene (5 bases). Trimming took off 1 base at V and 6 bases at J, with 8 bases between the two ends. Germline V gives CDR1 SGHNT, CDR2 YENEEA. The CDR3 length is 13 residues. The CDR3 DNA is TGTGCCAGCAGCTTAGCGGGGTATGATACGCAGTATTTT. Encoded protein: CASSLAGYDTQYF.

This clone was found once. The chain links TRBV19 to TRBJ1-1; D uncertain. CDR1 LNHDA and CDR2 SQIVND come from the germline V gene (reference sequence). This CDR3 comprises 15 residues. V dropped 3 bases and J dropped 2 bases, with 13 bases sitting between them. The DNA for the CDR3 is TGTGCCAGTAGTATGATATCGGGTCCCAACACTGAAGCTTTCTTT. It encodes CASSMISGPNTEAFF.

The chain has TRBV6-5 and TRBJ1-1; no clear D gene. Germline CDR1 MNHEY, CDR2 SVGAGI. Trimming pared 0 bases from V and 0 bases from J, leaving 5 bases between. This CDR3 has 14 residues. The CDR3 DNA sequence: TGTGCCAGCAGTTACTCGTCAGTGAACACTGAAGCTTTCTTT. Translation: CASSYSSVNTEAFF.

The chain recombines TRBV10-3 with TRBJ2-1; 9 positions match TRBD2. This CDR3 has 15 amino acids. V was pared by 0 bases and J by 10 bases, with 7 bases of the junction left unmatched. CDR1 is ENHRY, CDR2 SYGVKD, per germline. DNA for the CDR3: TGTGCCATCAGTGAGTCGGGCGGGGGGGCCCCGGAGCAGTTCTTC. Translated, it gives CAISESGGGAPEQFF.

This sequence joins TRBV5-1 and TRBJ2-1; 9 bases agree with TRBD2. The germline gives CDR1 SGHRS, CDR2 YFSETQ. The junction had 7 bases not matched to a gene; V was cut back by 4 bases and J by 8 bases. This CDR3 region has 14 residues. The CDR3 nucleotides read TGCGCCAGCAGCCCCTTAGCGGGGGTTGATGAGCAGTTCTTC. This gives the protein CASSPLAGVDEQFF.

The chain couples TRBV5-1 to TRBJ1-2; TRBD1 agrees at 8 bases. After removal of 0 bases from V and 3 bases from J, the junction contained 16 bases not matched to a gene. The CDR3 spans 19 residues. The germline V gene has CDR1 SGHRS and CDR2 YFSETQ. For the CDR3, the DNA is TGCGCCAGCAGCTTGGGAGGCGGTCGGCAGGGGGCATGGTACTATGGCTACACCTTC. Translating gives CASSLGGGRQGAWYYGYTF.

V is TRBV18 and J is TRBJ1-2; 12 nucleotides align to TRBD1. V dropped 6 bases and J dropped 4; count of bases not matched to a gene: 6. CDR1 is KGHSH, CDR2 LQKENI, per germline. The CDR3 sequence is 15 residues long. Here the CDR3 reads CASSPGTGGAYGYTF. The CDR3 coding sequence is TGTGCCAGCTCGCCCGGGACAGGGGGCGCCTATGGCTACACCTTC.

This chain joins TRBV28 and TRBJ1-5; TRBD1 aligns across 9 bases. Germline CDR1 and CDR2: MDHEN and SYDVKM. CDR3 size: 16 residues. J gave up 5 bases and V 8 bases, and 13 bases lay outside the gene matches. The CDR3 loop is CASPTAGTGTDQPQHF. The DNA for the CDR3 is TGTGCCAGCCCAACCGCTGGGACAGGGACGGATCAGCCCCAGCATTTT. Full variable domain (outside the CDR3, taken from reference TRBV28 and TRBJ1-5): DVKVTQSSRYLVKRTGEKVFLECVQDMDHENMFWYRQDPGLGLRLIYFSYDVKMKEKGDIPEGYSVSREKKERFSLILESASTNQTSMYLCASPTAGTGTDQPQHFGDGTRLSIL.

This clone was seen a single time. J is TRBJ1-4 and V is TRBV29-1; tentative D call: TRBD1 (6 bases). The CDR3 covers 13 residues. V shed 0 bases and J shed 8 bases, with 10 bases lying between them. CDR1 is SQVTM, CDR2 ANQGSEA, per germline. The CDR3 sequence: CSVEEGGDEKLFF. The DNA for the CDR3 is TGCAGCGTTGAAGAAGGGGGGGACGAAAAACTGTTTTTT.

The genes are TRBV28 and TRBJ1-5; D not resolved. Per the germline V gene, CDR1 is MDHEN and CDR2 is SYDVKM. This CDR3 is 15 amino acids long. The V end was cut by 8 bases, the J end by 6 bases, with 20 bases between. CDR3 loop: CASVPGSNLIQPQHF. The CDR3 nucleotides read TGTGCCAGCGTACCGGGATCCAACCTTATTCAGCCCCAGCATTTT.

The rearrangement joins TRBV10-1 to TRBJ2-1; D could derive from TRBD1 or TRBD2 (11 bases each). The CDR3 sequence is 21 residues long. The V gene lost 8 bases and the J gene lost 4 bases, with 36 bases spanning the gap. Germline V gene data show CDR1 as WNHNN and CDR2 as SYGVQD (reference sequence). The chain's CDR3 is CASEGQGELAGARSRYNEQFF. The CDR3 DNA reads TGCGCCAGCGAGGGACAGGGGGAACTAGCGGGGGCCCGGAGCCGTTACAATGAGCAGTTCTTC.

This chain joins TRBV11-3 and TRBJ2-1, with a tentative D call TRBD2 (6 bases). From germline, CDR1 is SGHNT and CDR2 YENEEA. The CDR3 is 16 residues long. V was pared by 5 bases and J by 5 bases, with 19 bases between. CDR3 region: CASSQVAGRRNNEQFF. The CDR3 DNA is TGTGCCAGCAGCCAAGTTGCTGGGAGGCGGAACAATGAGCAGTTCTTC.

The chain combines TRBV5-1 with TRBJ1-2; D unclear. The CDR3 is 12 residues long. The V gene lost 3 bases and the J gene lost 7 bases, with 10 bases spanning the gap. Germline V gives CDR1 SGHRS, CDR2 YFSETQ. CDR3 region: CASSSDSTGYTF. DNA of the CDR3: TGCGCCAGCAGCTCGGACTCGACTGGCTACACCTTC.

The chain carries TRBV19 and TRBJ2-7; D is unresolved. This CDR3 is built from 16 residues. Looked up from germline, CDR1 is LNHDA and CDR2 is SQIVND (reference sequence). V shed 3 bases and J shed 4 bases, with 19 bases lying between them. The DNA of the CDR3 is TGTGCCAGTAGTATCTCTTCCCAGGCGACGATATACGAGCAGTACTTC. It translates to CASSISSQATIYEQYF.

The chain has TRBV9 and TRBJ1-2, with 9 positions matching TRBD1. The length of the CDR3 is 16 residues. Unmatched junction bases numbered 11, after V lost 0 bases and J lost 8 bases. Germline CDR1 SGDLS, CDR2 YYNGEE. The CDR3 DNA follows: TGTGCCAGCAGCGTAGACAGGGGGCGCTTGGATGTCGGCTACACCTTC. Its translation: CASSVDRGRLDVGYTF.

The genes are TRBV21-1 and TRBJ1-1; TRBD1, the table's D call, lacks a check against the DNA. TRBV21-1 is labeled a pseudogene. The length of the CDR3 is 11 residues. The CDR3 DNA is TGTGCCAGCAGCTACCCAGCTGAAGCTTTCTTT. This encodes CASSYPAEAFF.

The chain combines TRBV5-4 with TRBJ2-6; perhaps TRBD2 as D (6 bases). The CDR3 covers 17 residues. The V end was cut by 1 base, the J end by 0 bases, with 11 bases between. From germline, CDR1 is SGHNT and CDR2 YYREEE (reference sequence). For the CDR3, the DNA is TGTGCCAGCAGCTTGTCCGGGGGAGACTCTGGGGCCAACGTCCTGACTTTC. Its protein product is CASSLSGGDSGANVLTF.

This clone was detected once. CDR3 DNA: TGTGCCAGCTCTCAGGACAGGGGAGGAACTAATGAAAAACTGTTTTTT. Residues: CASSQDRGGTNEKLFF. The V call is TRBV18, the J call TRBJ1-4, with 9 nucleotides matching TRBD1. V trimming: 6 bases; J trimming: 1 base; junction bases outside the gene matches: 6. Germline V gene data show CDR1 as KGHSH and CDR2 as LQKENI. The CDR3 is 16 amino acids.

This clone was observed once. The gene calls are TRBV5-6 and TRBJ2-5; no clear D. Per germline, CDR1 SGHDT and CDR2 YYEEEE. The V and J ends lost 4 bases and 1 base respectively, with 14 bases between them. CDR3 length: 15 residues. The CDR3 spells CASSRPRYSQETQYF. The CDR3 DNA reads as TGTGCCAGCAGCCGACCTAGGTATTCCCAAGAGACCCAGTACTTC.

The rearrangement uses TRBV18 and TRBJ1-5; 11 bases fit TRBD1. This CDR3 contains 18 residues. From germline, CDR1 is KGHSH and CDR2 LQKENI. V gave up 3 bases and J gave up 4 bases; unmatched junction bases: 11. CDR3 protein: CASSPPLGQGVQNQPQHF. CDR3 in DNA: TGTGCCAGCTCACCCCCTCTGGGACAGGGGGTCCAGAATCAGCCCCAGCATTTT.

This chain uses TRBV2 with TRBJ2-1; TRBD2 agrees at 11 bases. J gave up 6 bases and V 5 bases, and 6 bases lay outside the gene matches. The germline CDR1 and CDR2 sequences are SNHLY and FYNNEI. This CDR3 is built from 15 residues. For the CDR3, the DNA is TGTGCCAGCAGTCCGGGACTAGCGGCGATCAATGAGCAGTTCTTC. Amino acids: CASSPGLAAINEQFF.

The V gene is TRBV19, the J gene TRBJ2-5, with 9 bases that match TRBD1. This CDR3 comprises 15 residues. Germline V gene data show CDR1 as LNHDA and CDR2 as SQIVND (reference sequence). V lost 6 bases to trimming and J lost 2 bases; unmatched junction nucleotides: 7. DNA of the CDR3: TGTGCCAGTAGCGCGGGACAGGGCCTGCAAGAGACCCAGTACTTC. Translating gives CASSAGQGLQETQYF.